This T cell receptor beta chain was sequenced for a study of CD4+ T cells in melanoma. Points from the study as a whole: Diverse differentiation states were reported for melanoma neoantigen-specific CD4+ T cells. CD8+ T cell, macrophage and B cell function reportedly correlated with neoantigen-specific CD4+ T cells.

The length of the CDR3 is 12 residues. In germline, CDR1 is SNHLY, CDR2 FYNNEI. V was shortened by 1 base and J by 7 bases, with 5 bases between the two germline ends. On this clone: The target antigen is unknown.

Libraries were prepared by immunoSEQ multiplex PCR; TCRdb keeps only in-frame clonotypes and omits some of them. The data contain approximately 110,000 clones, 92% of them singletons. This sequence joins TRBV2 and TRBJ1-5; no clear D. Sequenced material: peripheral blood. The TCR originated in a human donor with melanoma. For the CDR3, the DNA is TGTGCCAGCAGTGAAGGGGGACAGCCCCAGCATTTT. The encoded protein is CASSEGGQPQHF. Together with reference TRBV2 and TRBJ1-5, the CDR3 gives the full variable domain: EPEVTQTPSHQVTQMGQEVILRCVPISNHLYFYWYRQILGQKVEFLVSFYNNEISEKSEIFDDQFSVERPDGSNFTLKIRSTKLEDSAMYFCASSEGGQPQHFGDGTRLSIL.